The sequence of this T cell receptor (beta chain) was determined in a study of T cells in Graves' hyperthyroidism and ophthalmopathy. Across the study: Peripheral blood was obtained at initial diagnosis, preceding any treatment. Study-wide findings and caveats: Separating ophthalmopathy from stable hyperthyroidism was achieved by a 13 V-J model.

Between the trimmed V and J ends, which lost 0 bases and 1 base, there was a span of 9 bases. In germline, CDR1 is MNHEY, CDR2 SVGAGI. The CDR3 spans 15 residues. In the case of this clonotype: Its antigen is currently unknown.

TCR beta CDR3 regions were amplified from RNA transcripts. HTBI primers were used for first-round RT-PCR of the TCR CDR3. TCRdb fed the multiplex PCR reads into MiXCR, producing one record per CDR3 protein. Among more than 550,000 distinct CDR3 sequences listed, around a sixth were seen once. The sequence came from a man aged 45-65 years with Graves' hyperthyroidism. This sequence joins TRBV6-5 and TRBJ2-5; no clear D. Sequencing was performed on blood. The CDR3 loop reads CASSYSWPPQETQYF. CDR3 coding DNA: TGTGCCAGCAGTTACTCGTGGCCGCCCCAAGAGACCCAGTACTTC.